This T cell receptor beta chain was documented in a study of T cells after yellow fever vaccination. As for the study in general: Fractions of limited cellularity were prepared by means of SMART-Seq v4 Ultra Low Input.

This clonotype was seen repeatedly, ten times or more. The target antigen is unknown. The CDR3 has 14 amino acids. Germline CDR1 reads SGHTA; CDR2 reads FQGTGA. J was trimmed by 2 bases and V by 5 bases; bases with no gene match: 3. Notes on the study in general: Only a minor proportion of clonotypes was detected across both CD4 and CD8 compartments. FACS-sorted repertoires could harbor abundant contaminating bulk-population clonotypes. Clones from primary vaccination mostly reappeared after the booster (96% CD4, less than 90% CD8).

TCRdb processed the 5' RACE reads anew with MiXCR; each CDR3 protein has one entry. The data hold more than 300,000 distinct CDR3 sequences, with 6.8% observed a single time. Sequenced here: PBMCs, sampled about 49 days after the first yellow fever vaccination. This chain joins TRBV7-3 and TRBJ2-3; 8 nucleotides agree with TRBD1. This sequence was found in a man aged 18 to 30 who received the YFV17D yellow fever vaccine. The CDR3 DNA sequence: TGTGCCAGCAGCCGGACAGGGACCACAGATACGCAGTATTTT. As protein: CASSRTGTTDTQYF.